The clone carrying this T cell receptor (beta chain) was counted ten times or more. Its target is unknown. These data are taken from a study of Graves' ophthalmopathy and Graves' hyperthyroidism. Findings of the study overall: In blood, most expanded thyroid clonotypes above 0.001 frequency were also detected.

RNA transcripts yielded amplified TCR beta CDR3 regions. First-round RT-PCR used HTBI primers; second-round multiplex PCR followed. TCRdb processed the multiplex PCR reads anew with MiXCR; each CDR3 protein has one entry. The table records hundreds of thousands of distinct CDR3 sequences, 22% of them present only once. Sequenced material: peripheral blood. This TCR came from a woman between 18 and 29 years old with stable Graves' hyperthyroidism. Some clones in this sample may be carry-over from other donors' samples.

The CDR3 here is CASSVDGQGRETQYF. As DNA, the CDR3 is TGTGCCAGCAGCGTAGACGGGCAGGGGAGGGAGACCCAGTACTTC. The rearrangement uses TRBV9 and TRBJ2-5; D may correspond to TRBD1 or TRBD2 (6 bases each). Trimming took 0 bases from V and 5 from J, leaving 14 bases between them. Germline V gene lookup returns CDR1 SGDLS and CDR2 YYNGEE. The CDR3 contains 15 residues.